This record looks at one T cell receptor (beta chain) sequence and its context. Its matching antigen is unknown. This sample stems from a study of T cells in Graves' hyperthyroidism and ophthalmopathy. General observations from the study: Blood shared most expanded thyroid clonotypes above 0.001.

Authors of the study amplified TCR beta CDR3 regions from RNA transcripts. First-round RT-PCR targeting the TCR CDR3 was performed with the HTBI primer set. TCRdb re-called the multiplex PCR reads with MiXCR, one entry per CDR3 protein. The sample lists under 650,000 distinct CDR3 sequences; around 16% were seen once. This CDR3 is built from 12 residues. Trimming left V 0 bases short and J 1 base short, with 3 bases between. CDR1 and CDR2 (germline): GTSNPN, SVGIG (reference sequence). Hyperthyroidism of Graves' type that showed no ophthalmopathy progression within 18 months was stable. The chain combines TRBV30 with TRBJ1-1; D is uncertain. Sequencing was performed on blood. The sequence was collected from a woman aged 30 to 39 with Graves' hyperthyroidism. The CDR3 here is CAWSVPNTEAFF. DNA of the CDR3: TGTGCCTGGAGTGTACCGAACACTGAAGCTTTCTTT.